The rows below give T cell receptor beta chains drawn from one sample of a study of shared clonotypes between healthy human individuals. Assay used: immunoSEQ multiplex PCR; TCRdb lists only in-frame clones, some missing. In the table there are some 1,400,000 clones, roughly 96% of which are singletons. Material for sequencing was naive CD4+ T cells sorted from blood. The source is a man under 40 in good health. The conserved cysteine and the conserved F or W are not part of the CDR3 here. Fields, in order: V gene, D gene, J gene, CDR3 protein. A D gene is named only where the DNA matches it firmly.

TRBV2	-	TRBJ2-5	ASSEVRADGETQY
TRBV15	-	TRBJ2-3	ATSRGSTDTQY
TRBV7-9	TRBD1	TRBJ2-1	ASRGGENEQF
TRBV7-9	TRBD1	TRBJ1-3	ASSNRGQLAGNTIY
TRBV18	-	TRBJ2-1	ASSPRSVGKNEQF
TRBV7-8	-	TRBJ2-7	ASSKSGSYEQY
TRBV18	-	TRBJ1-1	ASSPRTISTEAF
TRBV7-9	-	TRBJ2-1	ASSESASSYNEQF
TRBV5-1	-	TRBJ2-5	ASSLTGTKETQY
TRBV2	-	TRBJ1-1	ASSGGRTMNTEAF
TRBV28	-	TRBJ2-7	ATQGLYEQY
TRBV19	-	TRBJ2-7	ASSIVAEISYEQY
TRBV14	-	TRBJ2-7	ASSRTNSYEQY
TRBV7-3	TRBD2	TRBJ2-1	ASARQSGTTYNEQF
TRBV28	-	TRBJ2-3	ASSAGTSRDTQY